A single sample gave rise to the 18 T cell receptor beta chains below, sequenced in a study of blood T cell repertoires in COVID-19. Using immunoSEQ multiplex PCR, the repertoire was profiled, and TCRdb retains in-frame clones only, with some absent. Among over 15,000 clones listed, more than 75% were seen once. Sequencing input: peripheral blood. All receptors derive from a human donor with active COVID-19. The donor label of this sample is uncertain.

The rearrangement uses TRBV6-6 and TRBJ1-5; 9 bases line up with TRBD1. The CDR3 length is 16 residues. The V gene's germline CDR1 is MNHNY and CDR2 SVGAGI (reference sequence). With V trimmed by 3 bases and J by 6 bases, 9 bases remained unmatched. CDR3: CASSYKPGQGTQPQHF. The DNA for the CDR3 is TGTGCCAGCAGTTATAAACCGGGACAGGGCACTCAGCCCCAGCATTTT.

The chain carries TRBV7-6 and TRBJ1-5, with TRBD1 identical over 10 bases. The CDR3 is 16 amino acids. Germline-derived CDR1 and CDR2 are SGHVS and FNYEAQ. Trimming took 5 bases from V and 0 from J; bases not matched to a gene: 4. The CDR3 DNA reads TGTGCCAGCAGCGAAGGGACAGGGGTTAGCAATCAGCCCCAGCATTTT. Encoded protein: CASSEGTGVSNQPQHF.

The V and J genes are TRBV6-6 and TRBJ2-3; 7 bases are shared with TRBD1. Trimming took 6 bases from V and 1 from J; bases not matched to a gene: 10. Germline V gene data show CDR1 as MNHNY and CDR2 as SVGAGI (reference sequence). CDR3 length: 16 residues. CDR3 in DNA: TGTGCCAGCAGGGCCTTCTGGGACAGAGGCACAGATACGCAGTATTTT. Its protein is CASRAFWDRGTDTQYF.

V is TRBV10-3 and J is TRBJ2-7, with D perhaps TRBD2 (5 bases). The CDR3 spans 17 residues. V shed 0 bases and J shed 4 bases, with 19 bases lying between them. Germline lookup yields CDR1 ENHRY and CDR2 SYGVKD. This CDR3 is CAISESGRVLGRYEQYF. The CDR3 DNA sequence: TGTGCCATCAGTGAGTCAGGTAGGGTACTAGGGAGATACGAGCAGTACTTC.

As DNA, the CDR3 is TGTGCCAGCAGCCTGGGACTAGCGGGGATCACAGATACGCAGTATTTT. Translating it yields CASSLGLAGITDTQYF. The chain uses TRBV13 and TRBJ2-3; 13 bases align to TRBD2. This CDR3 spans 16 amino acids. Germline CDR1 reads PRHDT; CDR2 reads FYEKMQ (reference sequence). V shed 5 bases and J 2 bases; nucleotides not matched to a gene: 4.

This clone came up once. The chain employs TRBV7-2 and TRBJ2-5; D perhaps matches TRBD2 (5 bases). Trimming left V 1 base short and J 2 bases short, with 17 bases between. Germline-derived CDR1 and CDR2 are SGHTA and FQGNSA. The CDR3 length is 17 residues. CDR3 sequence: CASSLGPAGVMQETQYF. For the CDR3, the DNA is TGTGCCAGCAGCTTAGGTCCTGCCGGGGTGATGCAAGAGACCCAGTACTTC.

This chain links TRBV6-5 with TRBJ2-1, with 7 nucleotides matching TRBD1. Germline CDR1 and CDR2: MNHEY and SVGAGI. V shed 11 bases and J 4 bases; nucleotides not matched to a gene: 8. The CDR3 covers 13 residues. The CDR3 spells CASSRGYYNEQFF. CDR3 DNA: TGTGCCTCCTCCAGGGGGTATTACAATGAGCAGTTCTTC.

This rearrangement joins TRBV4-3 to TRBJ1-2; D is perhaps TRBD1 (5 bases). V was cut by 2 bases and J by 6 bases, with 13 bases left in between. The CDR3 totals 14 residues. In germline, CDR1 is LGHNA, CDR2 YSLEER. The CDR3 protein is CASSQLDSGDGYTF. CDR3 in DNA: TGCGCCAGCAGCCAATTAGACAGTGGGGATGGCTACACCTTC.

In its sample, this clone is medium-sized. The chain couples TRBV11-2 to TRBJ2-1, with D possibly being TRBD2 (6 bases). The CDR3 is 14 residues long. The germline gives CDR1 SGHAT, CDR2 FQNNGV. V lost 3 bases to trimming and J lost 6 bases, with 12 bases between them. The CDR3: CASSFSLAGNEQFF. CDR3 sequence (DNA): TGTGCCAGCAGCTTTTCACTAGCTGGCAATGAGCAGTTCTTC.

The chain recombines TRBV6-5 with TRBJ2-6, with a tentative D call TRBD1 (5 bases). The CDR3 runs 16 residues. With 0 bases removed from V and 3 bases from J, the gap between germline ends came to 9 bases. Germline CDR1 MNHEY, CDR2 SVGAGI. The CDR3: CASSYSRTSGANVLTF. The DNA of the CDR3 is TGTGCCAGCAGTTACTCGCGGACAAGTGGGGCCAACGTCCTGACTTTC.

The chain couples TRBV11-2 to TRBJ1-1; tentatively, D is TRBD1 (5 bases). Per the germline V gene, CDR1 is SGHAT and CDR2 is FQNNGV. The CDR3 covers 12 residues. V was trimmed by 6 bases and J by 7 bases, leaving 12 bases between them. The CDR3 is CASRQTGLEAFF. The CDR3 region has the DNA TGTGCCAGCAGACAGACGGGACTTGAAGCTTTCTTT.

This clone was picked up a small number of times. The chain couples TRBV27 to TRBJ2-2; 7 bases match TRBD2. This CDR3 comprises 15 residues. V lost 5 bases and J lost 1; bases outside the gene matches: 4. Germline CDR1 reads MNHEY; CDR2 reads SMNVEV (reference sequence). CDR3 DNA: TGTGCCAGCAGTCCAGGACTAGAGAACACCGGGGAGCTGTTTTTT. Its translation: CASSPGLENTGELFF.

This rearrangement joins TRBV28 to TRBJ2-3; 7 bases map to TRBD2. The ends lost 3 bases at V and 3 bases at J; junction bases unmatched: 3. The length of the CDR3 is 14 residues. Germline V CDR1 and CDR2: MDHEN, SYDVKM. The CDR3 DNA follows: TGTGCCAGCAGTTTTATTAGCGGGACAGATACGCAGTATTTT. This encodes CASSFISGTDTQYF.

This chain links TRBV18 with TRBJ2-7, with TRBD2 matching over 7 bases. With 5 bases clipped from V and 3 bases from J, the junction kept 7 bases outside the gene matches. Germline assignment: CDR1 KGHSH and CDR2 LQKENI. This CDR3 has 14 residues. The CDR3 nucleotides are TGTGCCAGCTCAACTGGGGGGGATCGCTACGAGCAGTACTTC. Its translation is CASSTGGDRYEQYF.

This chain links TRBV5-1 with TRBJ2-2; the D gene is possibly TRBD2 (6 bases). V was trimmed by 1 base and J by 7 bases, leaving 11 bases between them. The CDR3 contains 14 residues. The V gene's germline CDR1 is SGHRS and CDR2 YFSETQ. The CDR3 loop is CASSLTARDGELFF. CDR3 DNA sequence: TGCGCCAGCAGCTTGACGGCGCGGGACGGGGAGCTGTTTTTT.

The V gene is TRBV7-8, the J gene TRBJ2-3; the D gene is possibly TRBD2 (6 bases). The CDR3 has 18 amino acids. V was clipped by 2 bases and J by 0 bases, with 18 bases between them. Germline V gene lookup returns CDR1 SGHVS and CDR2 FQNEAQ. The CDR3 nucleotides are TGTGCCAGCAGCTTATATGCGGGGCAGCTCGCGAGCACAGATACGCAGTATTTT. Protein sequence: CASSLYAGQLASTDTQYF. Supplemented by reference TRBV7-8 and TRBJ2-3, the full variable domain reads GAGVSQSPRYKVAKRGQDVALRCDPISGHVSLFWYQQALGQGPEFLTYFQNEAQLDKSGLPSDRFFAERPEGSVSTLKIQRTQQEDSAVYLCASSLYAGQLASTDTQYFGPGTRLTVL.

The rearrangement links TRBV6-5 to TRBJ1-1; a weak D match, TRBD1 (6 bases). V was shortened by 6 bases and J by 6 bases, with 14 bases between the two germline ends. There are 13 residues in the CDR3. Germline V CDR1 and CDR2: MNHEY, SVGAGI. This chain's CDR3 is CASSYRERAEAFF. CDR3 in DNA: TGTGCCAGCAGCTACAGGGAGCGGGCTGAAGCTTTCTTT.

The chain carries TRBV19 and TRBJ1-4; D remains ambiguous. Trimming shortened V by 5 bases and J by 7 bases, and 14 bases separated the two germline ends. This CDR3 is 14 amino acids long. Germline lookup yields CDR1 LNHDA and CDR2 SQIVND (reference sequence). The CDR3 DNA reads TGTGCCAGTAGTGATACAAGGCGGGGTGAAAAACTGTTTTTT. Translated, it gives CASSDTRRGEKLFF.